The following is a T cell receptor beta chain sequence with its context. Its target is not known. The assay was immunoSEQ multiplex PCR, and TCRdb's table has in-frame clones only and misses some. This sample has just over 80,000 clones, with around 90% found just once. These data come from a study of T cell responses to AZD1222 COVID-19 vaccine. General study results and limits: The span of vaccine-associated CD4 TCRs extended across spike, with dominance at 160-218 and 743-854. Spike-specific TCR breadth and depth grew following two AZD1222 doses. The study identified only 6 or 7 AZD1222 recipients as seropositive at baseline. Clonal diversity was possibly underestimated, and white British individuals and females predominated among donors.

Sequenced here: peripheral blood, sampled on day 0 of AZD1222 vaccination. This sequence was found in an adult in good health.

DNA for the CDR3: TGCGCCAGCAGTGAGCGGACAGGGTGTGGGGGCTACACCTTC. It specifies CASSERTGCGGYTF. The chain uses TRBV10-1 and TRBJ1-2; 8 positions match TRBD1. The germline V gene has CDR1 WNHNN and CDR2 SYGVQD (reference sequence). The J segment lost 8 bases and the V segment lost 2 bases, leaving 7 bases of the junction unmatched. The CDR3 loop spans 14 amino acids.